Listed below are T cell receptor beta chains from one sample, sequenced in a study of blood T cell repertoires in COVID-19. Repertoires were generated with immunoSEQ multiplex PCR, while TCRdb's copy carries only in-frame clones and drops some. The sample shows over 35,000 clones, about 88% of them seen only once. The sample taken for sequencing was peripheral blood. The receptors were gathered from a human donor in a cohort sampled during active COVID-19. Each CDR3 is given with its conserved first and last residue. D genes are given only for firm matches. Not every row has a clone size; where given, it reads once, few, many or a size class.

.,TRBJ2-5,.,TRBV10-3,CAISESTQGETQYF,TGTGCCATCAGTGAGTCGACTCAGGGGGAGACCCAGTACTTC
medium-sized,TRBJ2-1,TRBD2,TRBV10-3,CASRGSGTSGGTTYNEQFF,TGTGCCTCCAGAGGGTCGGGGACTAGCGGGGGGACAACCTACAATGAGCAGTTCTTC
.,TRBJ2-1,TRBD2,TRBV3-1/TRBV3-2,CASRPSGGPRNEQFF,TGTGCCAGCAGACCCAGCGGGGGGCCGAGGAATGAGCAGTTCTTC
.,TRBJ2-7,TRBD1,TRBV3-1/TRBV3-2,CASSRDRGGKQYF,TGTGCCAGCAGTCGAGACAGGGGGGGGAAGCAGTACTTC
.,TRBJ2-4,TRBD1,TRBV5-5,CASSLEQGANIQYF,TGTGCCAGCAGCTTGGAACAGGGGGCAAACATTCAGTACTTC
.,TRBJ2-5,TRBD1,TRBV7-9,CASSLQGVVETQYF,TGTGCCAGCAGCTTACAGGGGGTTGTGGAGACCCAGTACTTC
once,TRBJ2-7,TRBD1,TRBV19,CASSDSGTGAYEQYF,TGTGCCAGTAGTGATTCCGGGACAGGGGCCTACGAGCAGTACTTC
.,TRBJ2-1,TRBD1,TRBV5-5,CASSPRWGQGGDEQFF,TGTGCCAGCAGCCCACGGTGGGGACAGGGTGGGGATGAGCAGTTCTTC
.,TRBJ2-1,TRBD2,TRBV27,CASSNGGASNEQFF,TGTGCCAGCAGTAACGGGGGGGCGAGCAATGAGCAGTTCTTC
.,TRBJ1-1,.,TRBV30,CAWGRWGGTEAFF,TGTGCCTGGGGACGATGGGGGGGGACTGAAGCTTTCTTT
once,TRBJ1-3,TRBD1,TRBV5-1,CASSLYGGQGSGNTIYF,TGCGCCAGCAGCCTATACGGCGGACAGGGCTCTGGAAACACCATATATTTT
.,TRBJ1-2,.,TRBV12-3/TRBV12-4,CATGTNYGYTF,TGTGCCACGGGAACTAACTATGGCTACACCTTC
.,TRBJ2-7,TRBD1,TRBV27,CASRPRTGGTYEQYF,TGTGCCAGCAGACCCAGGACAGGGGGTACCTACGAGCAGTACTTC
few,TRBJ1-5,TRBD1,TRBV19,CASAWSGTGDQPQHF,TGTGCCAGCGCCTGGTCCGGGACAGGAGATCAGCCCCAGCATTTT
.,TRBJ2-7,.,TRBV27,CASSFLAGPYEQYF,TGTGCCAGCAGTTTTCTGGCAGGCCCCTACGAGCAGTACTTC
.,TRBJ1-1,.,TRBV6-5,CAIPAGGRPTEAFF,TGTGCCATCCCCGCGGGGGGCCGGCCCACTGAAGCTTTCTTT
.,TRBJ2-1,TRBD1,TRBV5-1,CASSWRDRPNEQFF,TGCGCCAGCAGCTGGCGGGACAGGCCCAATGAGCAGTTCTTC
few,TRBJ2-5,.,TRBV5-1,CASSAIGREETQYF,TGCGCCAGCAGCGCTATCGGGAGAGAAGAGACCCAGTACTTC
.,TRBJ2-2,TRBD1,TRBV5-1,CASSWDRKNTGELFF,TGCGCCAGCAGCTGGGACAGGAAGAACACCGGGGAGCTGTTTTTT
.,TRBJ1-1,.,TRBV11-2,CASSTPTGIEAFF,TGTGCCAGCAGCACCCCAACAGGGATTGAAGCTTTCTTT
.,TRBJ2-1,.,TRBV15,CATSRDRGHGPEQFF,TGTGCCACCAGCAGAGATCGGGGACATGGGCCTGAGCAGTTCTTC
.,TRBJ2-7,.,TRBV21-1,CASSKADRPDYEQYF,TGTGCCAGCAGCAAAGCGGACAGGCCGGACTACGAGCAGTACTTC
.,TRBJ2-1,.,TRBV9,CASSVEQSYNEQFF,TGTGCCAGCAGCGTAGAACAGTCCTACAATGAGCAGTTCTTC
once,TRBJ2-1,.,TRBV3-1/TRBV3-2,CASSQMGQEQFF,TGTGCCAGCAGCCAAATGGGCCAAGAGCAGTTCTTC
.,TRBJ1-1,TRBD1,TRBV30,CAWSGPDRGRVYAFF,TGTGCCTGGAGTGGACCGGACAGGGGGAGGGTGTATGCTTTCTTT
.,TRBJ2-5,TRBD2,TRBV5-1,CASSLAGREETQYF,TGCGCCAGCAGCTTGGCCGGGAGGGAAGAGACCCAGTACTTC
.,TRBJ2-2,TRBD2,TRBV7-9,CASSPGPGRTSGGAGELFF,TGTGCCAGCAGCCCTGGTCCGGGGAGGACTAGCGGGGGGGCCGGGGAGCTGTTTTTT
once,TRBJ2-2,.,TRBV7-7,CASSPNPRDPGELFF,TGTGCTAGCAGCCCCAACCCCAGGGATCCCGGGGAGCTGTTTTTT
.,TRBJ2-1,.,TRBV7-8,CASSLVNEQFF,TGTGCCAGCAGCTTAGTAAATGAGCAGTTCTTC
.,TRBJ2-7,.,TRBV4-1,CASSQTAQGSYEQYF,TGCGCCAGCAGCCAAACGGCCCAGGGCTCCTACGAGCAGTACTTC
.,TRBJ1-2,TRBD1,TRBV6-5,CASGGDRSGYTF,TGTGCCAGCGGCGGGGACAGGTCCGGCTACACCTTC
.,TRBJ2-6,TRBD2,TRBV11-2,CASGGVPLSGANVLTF,TGTGCCAGCGGGGGGGTTCCCCTCTCTGGGGCCAACGTCCTGACTTTC
.,TRBJ1-4,TRBD1,TRBV11-3,CASSVTGIANEKLFF,TGTGCCAGCAGCGTGACAGGGATCGCTAATGAAAAACTGTTTTTT
.,TRBJ1-2,.,TRBV10-3,CAISPGADYGYTF,TGTGCCATCAGCCCAGGGGCCGACTATGGCTACACCTTC
once,TRBJ1-2,.,TRBV7-9,CASSAEPGARGYTF,TGTGCCAGCAGCGCCGAGCCAGGGGCTCGTGGCTACACCTTC
.,TRBJ2-5,TRBD1,TRBV2,CASRGGQGETQYF,TGTGCCAGCAGGGGGGGACAGGGAGAGACCCAGTACTTC
.,TRBJ1-1,.,TRBV11-2,CASSFVGGGTEAFF,TGTGCCAGCAGCTTCGTGGGTGGAGGGACTGAAGCTTTCTTT
few,TRBJ1-4,.,TRBV6-5,CASSYSAVPSEKLFF,TGTGCCAGCAGTTACTCGGCGGTCCCGTCTGAAAAACTGTTTTTT
.,TRBJ2-2,.,TRBV2,CASSETRVDTGELFF,TGTGCCAGCAGTGAAACCAGGGTAGACACCGGGGAGCTGTTTTTT
.,TRBJ1-1,.,TRBV3-1/TRBV3-2,CASSQDLLRGRGTEAFF,TGTGCCAGCAGCCAAGATCTTCTCAGGGGTCGGGGCACTGAAGCTTTCTTT
.,TRBJ1-4,TRBD1,TRBV5-1,CASSLTGVSTNEKLFF,TGCGCCAGCAGCTTAACAGGGGTCTCAACTAATGAAAAACTGTTTTTT
.,TRBJ1-1,TRBD1,TRBV7-6,CASSSGTGLFRTEAFF,TGTGCCAGCAGCTCCGGGACAGGGCTCTTTAGGACTGAAGCTTTCTTT
.,TRBJ1-2,.,TRBV5-1,CASSLANYGYTF,TGCGCCAGCAGCCTAGCTAACTATGGCTACACCTTT
.,TRBJ2-3,TRBD2,TRBV18,CASSPPVLAGTDTQYF,TGTGCCAGCTCACCACCGGTACTAGCGGGCACAGATACGCAGTATTTT
.,TRBJ1-3,.,TRBV5-1,CASSLTGGRNTIYF,TGCGCCAGCAGCTTAACCGGGGGACGAAACACCATATATTTT
.,TRBJ2-7,.,TRBV10-3,CAIRGLTDNEQYF,TGTGCCATCAGGGGACTTACTGACAACGAGCAGTACTTC
once,TRBJ1-2,TRBD1,TRBV30,CAWTQGALGYTF,TGTGCCTGGACCCAGGGGGCCCTAGGCTACACCTTC
.,TRBJ1-4,.,TRBV7-9,CASSVVGGSEKLFF,TGTGCCAGCAGCGTAGTGGGGGGGAGTGAAAAACTGTTTTTT
once,TRBJ2-3,TRBD2,TRBV2,CASASGGADTQYF,TGTGCCAGCGCTAGCGGGGGAGCAGATACGCAGTATTTT
.,TRBJ1-2,TRBD1,TRBV5-1,CASTLGQGDYGYTF,TGCGCCAGCACCTTGGGACAGGGGGACTATGGCTACACCTTC
.,TRBJ2-1,TRBD2,TRBV2,CASSERSGGAREQFF,TGTGCCAGCAGTGAACGTAGCGGGGGGGCCAGAGAGCAGTTCTTC
.,TRBJ1-4,.,TRBV5-1,CASSLRPDREEKLFF,TGCGCCAGCAGCTTGCGACCCGACCGGGAGGAAAAACTGTTTTTT
.,TRBJ2-5,TRBD1,TRBV11-2,CASSSGQGMPQETQYF,TGTGCCAGCAGCTCCGGACAGGGAATGCCTCAAGAGACCCAGTACTTC
.,TRBJ1-2,TRBD1,TRBV4-2,CASRRDSSYGYTF,TGTGCCAGCAGACGGGACAGCAGCTATGGCTACACCTTC
.,TRBJ2-1,TRBD1,TRBV7-8,CASSLDRGNEQFF,TGTGCCAGCAGCTTGGACAGGGGGAATGAGCAGTTCTTC
.,TRBJ2-3,.,TRBV3-1/TRBV3-2,CASSQAQLASSTDTQYF,TGTGCCAGCAGCCAAGCCCAGCTAGCGTCTAGCACAGATACGCAGTATTTT